The following is a T cell receptor beta chain sequence with its context. Trimming took 3 bases from V and 3 from J; bases not matched to a gene: 16. Germline CDR1 is LNHDA and CDR2 is SQIVND (reference sequence). CDR3 length: 20 amino acids. Profiled with immunoSEQ multiplex PCR; TCRdb holds only in-frame clones, not every one. The sample holds approximately 150,000 clones, roughly 94% seen once. The data were taken from a study of control samples from healthy donors and cancer patients. The rearrangement uses TRBV19 and TRBJ2-1; the match to TRBD1 covers 11 bases. Input material: PBMCs. This TCR was sampled from a man in his fifties or sixties with colorectal cancer. CDR3 sequence (DNA): TGTGCCAGTAGTATGGTGAGAGGACAGGGGGCCCTAGCCATCTACAATGAGCAGTTCTTC. Its translation: CASSMVRGQGALAIYNEQFF.